The following is a T cell receptor beta chain sequence with its context. Antigen: not known. This sample was taken from a study of T cell responses to AZD1222 COVID-19 vaccine. Study-wide results and limits: Donor demographics were predominantly white British with a female majority; clonal diversity may be underestimated.

Sequenced by immunoSEQ multiplex PCR; TCRdb stores in-frame clones only, minus some. The repertoire consists of 150,000 to 160,000 clones, with approximately 91% occurring once and the leading ten covering less than 1.6%. Per germline, CDR1 SQVTM and CDR2 ANQGSEA. The CDR3 spans 12 residues. With 4 bases removed from V and 3 bases from J, the gap between germline ends came to 9 bases. The genes are TRBV29-1 and TRBJ1-2; unclear D gene. Sequences were derived from peripheral blood, sampled 28 days after the second AZD1222 dose. The clonotype comes from an adult who received the AZD1222 COVID-19 vaccine. CDR3 amino acids: CSVVGPDYGYTF. The CDR3 nucleotides are TGCAGCGTTGTAGGGCCGGACTATGGCTACACCTTC.